This T cell receptor beta chain was recorded in a study of T-cell reconstitution after alpha-beta-depleted transplantation in children listed by TCRdb under 2016. Regarding the research as a whole: T-cell immune reconstitution after TCRalphabeta/CD19-depleted allogeneic hematopoietic cell transplantation in children was quantitatively tracked in the study by means of TCR repertoire profiling.

Turning to this clonotype: No cognate antigen has been identified for it. The record has no base qualities; no much larger clone is one base away.

Library creation used PCR. Instrument used: Illumina HiSeq 2500. TCR library preparation used molecular barcoding, with unique molecular identifiers applied to normalize quantification of the TCRbeta repertoire. The public sequencing data were trimmed at Q25 with fastp and processed into clonotypes with MiXCR by TCRdb, which kept only in-frame beta chains. One record per CDR3 amino acid sequence lists the most common genes and DNA. This sample holds around 400,000 distinct CDR3 sequences; 20% were observed only once. 3.5% to 4% of the sample comes from the top ten. The germline V gene sets CDR1 to MDHEN and CDR2 to SYDVKM. Germline trimming amounts to 6 bases on V and 0 bases on J, with 6 as the count of junction bases outside the gene matches. The CDR3 holds 16 amino acids from the cysteine to the phenylalanine. Only the CDR3 DNA is retained, 48 bases long and in frame from the first base.

The specimen was PBMCs from the stem cell graft donor, collected from the stem cell graft. The chain links TRBV28 with TRBJ2-7, and TRBD2 matches 12 of the central bases. The receptor was derived from a human donor who donated a stem cell graft to a child with acute myeloid leukemia. The bases are TGTGCCAGCAGGCCCCAGACTAGCGGGAGCTCCTACGAGCAGTACTTC. The encoded protein is CASRPQTSGSSYEQYF. Reference TRBV28 and TRBJ2-7 genes cover what lies past the CDR3, so the full variable domain is DVKVTQSSRYLVKRTGEKVFLECVQDMDHENMFWYRQDPGLGLRLIYFSYDVKMKEKGDIPEGYSVSREKKERFSLILESASTNQTSMYLCASRPQTSGSSYEQYFGPGTRLTVT.